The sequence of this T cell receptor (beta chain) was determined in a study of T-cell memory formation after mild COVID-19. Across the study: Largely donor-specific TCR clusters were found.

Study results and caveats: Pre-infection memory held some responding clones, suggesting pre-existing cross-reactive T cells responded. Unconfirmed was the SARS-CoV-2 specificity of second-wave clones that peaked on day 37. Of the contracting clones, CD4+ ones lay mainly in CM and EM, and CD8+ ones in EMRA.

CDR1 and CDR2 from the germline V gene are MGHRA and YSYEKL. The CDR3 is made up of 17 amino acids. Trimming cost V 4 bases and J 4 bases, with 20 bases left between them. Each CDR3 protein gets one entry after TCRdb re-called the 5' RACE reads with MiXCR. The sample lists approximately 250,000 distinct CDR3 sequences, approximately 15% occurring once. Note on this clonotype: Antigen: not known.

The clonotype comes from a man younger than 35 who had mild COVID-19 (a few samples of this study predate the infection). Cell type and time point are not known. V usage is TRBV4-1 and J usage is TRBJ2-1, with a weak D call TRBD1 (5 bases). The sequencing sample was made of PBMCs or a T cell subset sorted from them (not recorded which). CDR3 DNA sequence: TGCGCCAGCAGCCCCCAACCCAGGGATTTAGGGTACAATGAGCAGTTCTTC. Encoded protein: CASSPQPRDLGYNEQFF.